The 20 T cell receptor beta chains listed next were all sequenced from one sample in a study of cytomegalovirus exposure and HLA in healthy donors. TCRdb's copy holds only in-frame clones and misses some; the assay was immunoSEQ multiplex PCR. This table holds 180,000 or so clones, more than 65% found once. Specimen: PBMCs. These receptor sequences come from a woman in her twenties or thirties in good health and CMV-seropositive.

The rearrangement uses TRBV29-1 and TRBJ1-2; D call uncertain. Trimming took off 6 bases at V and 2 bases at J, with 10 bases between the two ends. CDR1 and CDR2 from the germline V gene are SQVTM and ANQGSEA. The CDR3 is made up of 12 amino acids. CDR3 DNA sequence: TGCAGCGTGGAAACAGAAAACTATGGCTACACCTTC. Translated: CSVETENYGYTF.

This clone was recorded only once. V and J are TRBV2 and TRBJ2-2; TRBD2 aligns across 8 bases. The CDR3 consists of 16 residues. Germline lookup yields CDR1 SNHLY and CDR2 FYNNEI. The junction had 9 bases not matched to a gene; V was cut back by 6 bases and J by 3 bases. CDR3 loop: CASSPRGGADTGELFF. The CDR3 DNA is TGTGCCAGCAGCCCTCGGGGGGGGGCGGACACCGGGGAGCTGTTTTTT.

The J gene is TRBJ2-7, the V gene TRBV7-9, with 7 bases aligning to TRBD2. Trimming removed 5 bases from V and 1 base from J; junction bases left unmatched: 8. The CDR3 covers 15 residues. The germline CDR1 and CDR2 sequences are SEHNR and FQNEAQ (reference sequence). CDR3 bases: TGTGCCAGCAGCCCAGGCGGGGGTGGTTCCTACGAGCAGTACTTC. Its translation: CASSPGGGGSYEQYF.

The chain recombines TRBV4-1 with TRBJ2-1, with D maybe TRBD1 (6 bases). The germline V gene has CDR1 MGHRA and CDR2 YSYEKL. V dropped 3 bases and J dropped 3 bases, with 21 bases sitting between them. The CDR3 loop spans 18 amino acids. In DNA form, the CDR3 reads TGCGCCAGCAGCCAGCCCTTTCTGGGCAGGGGCGTCTACAATGAGCAGTTCTTC. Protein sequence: CASSQPFLGRGVYNEQFF.

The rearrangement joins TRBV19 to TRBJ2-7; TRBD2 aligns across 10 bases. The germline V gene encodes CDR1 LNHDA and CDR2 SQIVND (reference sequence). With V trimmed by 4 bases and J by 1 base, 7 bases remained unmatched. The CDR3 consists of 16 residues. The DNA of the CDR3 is TGTGCCAGTAGTAGGGCTAGCGGGAGTACATCCTACGAGCAGTACTTC. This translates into CASSRASGSTSYEQYF.

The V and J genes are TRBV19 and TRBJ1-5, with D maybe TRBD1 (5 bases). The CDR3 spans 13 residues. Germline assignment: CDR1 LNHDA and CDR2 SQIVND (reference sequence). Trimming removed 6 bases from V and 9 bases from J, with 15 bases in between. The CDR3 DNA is TGTGCCAGTAGGGCTCAGGGCTTCCTGCCCCAGCATTTT. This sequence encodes CASRAQGFLPQHF.

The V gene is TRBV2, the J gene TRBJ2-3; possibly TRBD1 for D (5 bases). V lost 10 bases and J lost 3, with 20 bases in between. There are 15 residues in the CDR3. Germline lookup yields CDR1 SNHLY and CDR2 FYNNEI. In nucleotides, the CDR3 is TGTGCCACCAAGGAAGGGGCTTTAATGACAGATACGCAGTATTTT. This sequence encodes CATKEGALMTDTQYF. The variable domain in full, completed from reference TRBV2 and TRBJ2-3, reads EPEVTQTPSHQVTQMGQEVILRCVPISNHLYFYWYRQILGQKVEFLVSFYNNEISEKSEIFDDQFSVERPDGSNFTLKIRSTKLEDSAMYFCATKEGALMTDTQYFGPGTRLTVL.

CDR3 residues: CASRVAGPPDTQYF. The DNA of the CDR3 is TGCGCCAGCAGAGTAGCGGGACCTCCAGATACGCAGTATTTT. The V and J genes are TRBV10-2 and TRBJ2-3; 8 nucleotides match TRBD2. V shed 6 bases and J 4 bases; nucleotides not matched to a gene: 6. CDR1 and CDR2 (germline): WSHSY, SAAADI. The CDR3 is 14 amino acids.

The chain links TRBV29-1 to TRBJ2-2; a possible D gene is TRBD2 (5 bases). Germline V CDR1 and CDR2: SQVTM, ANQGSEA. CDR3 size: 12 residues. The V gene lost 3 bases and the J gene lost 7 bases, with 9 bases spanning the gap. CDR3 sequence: CSVDGEGGELFF. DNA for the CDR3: TGCAGCGTTGACGGGGAAGGCGGGGAGCTGTTTTTT.

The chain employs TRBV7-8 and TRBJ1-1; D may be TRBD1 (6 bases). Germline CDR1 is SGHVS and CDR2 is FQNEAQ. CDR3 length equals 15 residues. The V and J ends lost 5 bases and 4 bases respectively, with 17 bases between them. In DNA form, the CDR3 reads TGTGCCAGCAGCCCAGCTCGGGGGGGCCTCACTGAAGCTTTCTTT. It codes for CASSPARGGLTEAFF.

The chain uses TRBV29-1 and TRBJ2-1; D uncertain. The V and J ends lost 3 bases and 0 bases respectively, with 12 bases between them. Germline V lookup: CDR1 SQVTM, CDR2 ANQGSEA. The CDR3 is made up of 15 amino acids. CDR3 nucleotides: TGCAGCGTTGAGTTTGAGGTGAGCTCCTACAATGAGCAGTTCTTC. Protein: CSVEFEVSSYNEQFF.

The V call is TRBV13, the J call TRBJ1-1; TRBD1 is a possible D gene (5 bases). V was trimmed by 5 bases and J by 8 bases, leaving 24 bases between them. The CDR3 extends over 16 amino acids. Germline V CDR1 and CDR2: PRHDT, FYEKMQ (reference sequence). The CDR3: CASSRTGPRRALEAFF. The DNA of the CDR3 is TGTGCCAGCAGCCGAACAGGCCCCCGCCGGGCGCTAGAAGCTTTCTTT. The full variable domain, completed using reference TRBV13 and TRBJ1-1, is AAGVIQSPRHLIKEKRETATLKCYPIPRHDTVYWYQQGPGQDPQFLISFYEKMQSDKGSIPDRFSAQQFSDYHSELNMSSLELGDSALYFCASSRTGPRRALEAFFGQGTRLTVV.

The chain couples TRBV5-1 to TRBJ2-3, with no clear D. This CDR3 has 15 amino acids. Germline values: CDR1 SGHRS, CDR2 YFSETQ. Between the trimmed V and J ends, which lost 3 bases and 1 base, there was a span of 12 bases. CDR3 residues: CASSYGSSGTDTQYF. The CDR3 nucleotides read TGCGCCAGCAGCTACGGTAGCTCGGGCACAGATACGCAGTATTTT.

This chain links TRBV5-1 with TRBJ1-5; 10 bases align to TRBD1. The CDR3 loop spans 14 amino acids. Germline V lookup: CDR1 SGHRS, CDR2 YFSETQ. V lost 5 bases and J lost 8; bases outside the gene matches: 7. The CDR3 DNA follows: TGCGCCAGCAGTGCCGGGACAGGGGTAGAGCCCCAGCATTTT. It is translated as CASSAGTGVEPQHF.

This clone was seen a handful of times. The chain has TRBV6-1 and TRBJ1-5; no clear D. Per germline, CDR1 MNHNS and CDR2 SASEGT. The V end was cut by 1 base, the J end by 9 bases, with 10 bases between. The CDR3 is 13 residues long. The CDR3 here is CASSEDSMRPQHF. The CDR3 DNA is TGTGCCAGCAGTGAAGACAGCATGAGGCCCCAGCATTTT.

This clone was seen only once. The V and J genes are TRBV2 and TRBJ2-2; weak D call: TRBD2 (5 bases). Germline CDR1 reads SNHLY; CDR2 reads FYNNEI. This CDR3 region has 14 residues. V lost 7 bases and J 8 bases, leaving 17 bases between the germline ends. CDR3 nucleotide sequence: TGTGCCAGCACTCCCGGACGCGGGTTGGGGGAGCTGTTTTTT. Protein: CASTPGRGLGELFF.

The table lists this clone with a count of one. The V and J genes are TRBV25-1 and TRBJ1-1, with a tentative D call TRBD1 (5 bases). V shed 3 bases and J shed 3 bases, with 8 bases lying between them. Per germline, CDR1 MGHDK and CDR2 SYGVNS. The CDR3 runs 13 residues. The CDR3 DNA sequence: TGTGCCAGCAGTGACGGGGGATACACTGAAGCTTTCTTT. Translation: CASSDGGYTEAFF.

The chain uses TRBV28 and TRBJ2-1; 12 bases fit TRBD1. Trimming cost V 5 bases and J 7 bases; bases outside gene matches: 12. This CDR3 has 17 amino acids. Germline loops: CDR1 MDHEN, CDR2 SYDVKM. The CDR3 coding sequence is TGTGCCAGCAGTCTCCATTCCGGGACAGGGGGCCGGAATGAGCAGTTCTTC. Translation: CASSLHSGTGGRNEQFF.

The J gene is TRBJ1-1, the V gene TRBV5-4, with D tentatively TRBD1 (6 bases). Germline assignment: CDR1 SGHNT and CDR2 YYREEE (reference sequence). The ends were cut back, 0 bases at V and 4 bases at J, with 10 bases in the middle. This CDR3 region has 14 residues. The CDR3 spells CASSLAAGVTEAFF. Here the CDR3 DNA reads TGTGCCAGCAGCTTGGCGGCAGGGGTCACTGAAGCTTTCTTT.

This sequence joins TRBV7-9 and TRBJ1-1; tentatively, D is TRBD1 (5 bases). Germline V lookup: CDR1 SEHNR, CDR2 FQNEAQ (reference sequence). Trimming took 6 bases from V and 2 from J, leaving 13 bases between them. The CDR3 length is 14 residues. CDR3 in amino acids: CASRPGQGNTEAFF. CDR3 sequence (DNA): TGTGCCAGCAGGCCAGGACAAGGAAACACTGAAGCTTTCTTT.